The 32 T cell receptor beta chains in this list originate from one sample, sequenced in a study of siplizumab effects on memory and regulatory T cells. Sequenced by immunoSEQ multiplex PCR; TCRdb stores in-frame clones only, minus some. The sample lists about 70,000 clones, approximately 88% occurring once. The source material was Tregs sorted from blood. These receptors all come from a human donor in good health.

This clone was recorded once. The J gene is TRBJ2-7, the V gene TRBV4-1, with TRBD2 matching 8 bases. Germline CDR1 is MGHRA and CDR2 is YSYEKL. The length of the CDR3 is 18 residues. Trimming removed 0 bases from V and 4 bases from J; junction bases left unmatched: 14. Here the CDR3 DNA reads TGCGCCAGCAGCCAAGAGGGCAGCGGAGCGGGAGCCCCTTACGAGCAGTACTTC. It encodes CASSQEGSGAGAPYEQYF.

A few counts support this clone. The chain is built from TRBV18 and TRBJ2-7; D might be TRBD1 or TRBD2, each matching 5 bases. CDR3 length equals 15 residues. Trimming pared 0 bases from V and 3 bases from J, leaving 12 bases between. Germline V gene data show CDR1 as KGHSH and CDR2 as LQKENI. The CDR3 region is CASSPPMGRGYEQYF. The DNA for the CDR3 is TGTGCCAGCTCACCACCGATGGGACGAGGCTACGAGCAGTACTTC.

The V and J genes are TRBV10-3 and TRBJ1-6; 9 bases map to TRBD1. The V segment lost 1 base and the J segment 9 bases; nucleotides outside the gene matches: 1. This CDR3 is built from 14 residues. The germline V gene has CDR1 ENHRY and CDR2 SYGVKD. The CDR3, as DNA: TGTGCCATCAGTGAGTTGGACAGGGGTTCACCCCTCCACTTT. Amino acids: CAISELDRGSPLHF.

J is TRBJ2-3 and V is TRBV2; 10 bases fit TRBD2. Germline V gives CDR1 SNHLY, CDR2 FYNNEI. J gave up 7 bases and V 10 bases, and 23 bases lay outside the gene matches. This CDR3 has 18 residues. CDR3 bases: TGTGCCACCGGAGGGCCGCGCCGGATTAGCGGGAGGACGAATACGCAGTATTTT. It codes for CATGGPRRISGRTNTQYF.

This clone was picked up a small number of times. The CDR3 sequence: CASSLTLQETQYF. The CDR3 DNA sequence: TGTGCCAGCAGCTTAACGCTACAAGAGACCCAGTACTTC. This rearrangement joins TRBV7-8 to TRBJ2-5; D remains ambiguous. Germline V gives CDR1 SGHVS, CDR2 FQNEAQ. Trimming took off 2 bases at V and 2 bases at J, with 6 bases between the two ends. CDR3 length: 13 residues.

The chain links TRBV9 to TRBJ2-4; 8 bases are a match to TRBD1. The trim removed 0 bases at V and 9 bases at J, leaving 11 bases unmatched. The CDR3 sequence is 16 residues long. CDR1 is SGDLS and CDR2 is YYNGEE in the germline V gene. This CDR3 is CASSVGVWQGAGIQYF. The DNA of the CDR3 is TGTGCCAGCAGCGTAGGAGTATGGCAGGGGGCTGGCATTCAGTACTTC. Looking up the rest from reference TRBV9 and TRBJ2-4 gives the full variable domain: DSGVTQTPKHLITATGQRVTLRCSPRSGDLSVYWYQQSLDQGLQFLIQYYNGEERAKGNILERFSAQQFPDLHSELNLSSLELGDSALYFCASSVGVWQGAGIQYFGAGTRLSVL.

The chain recombines TRBV21-1 with TRBJ2-5; the D segment call TRBD1 is taken from the table without a DNA check. TRBV21-1 is classified as a pseudogene. The CDR3 is 10 residues long. The CDR3 loop reads CASSRGNQYF. DNA for the CDR3: TGTGCCAGCAGTAGGGGTAATCAGTACTTC.

The chain uses TRBV2 and TRBJ2-5; D may be TRBD1 (6 bases). The V and J ends lost 2 bases and 1 base respectively, with 11 bases between them. This CDR3 comprises 15 residues. Germline V gene lookup returns CDR1 SNHLY and CDR2 FYNNEI. The CDR3 is CASSEYQGSQETQYF. For the CDR3, the DNA is TGTGCCAGCAGTGAATACCAGGGGAGCCAAGAGACCCAGTACTTC.

On this clone itself: A clone one base away is much larger, so this may be a read error. This chain links TRBV10-3 with TRBJ2-7; 9 bases match TRBD2. Germline V gene lookup returns CDR1 ENHRY and CDR2 SYGVKD. The CDR3 has 13 residues. The CDR3 protein is CASRAGGFYKQYF. Here the CDR3 DNA reads TGTGCCAGCCGAGCGGGAGGTTTCTACAAGCAGTACTTC.

V usage is TRBV11-2 and J usage is TRBJ1-4; a possible D gene is TRBD1 (6 bases). With 2 bases removed from V and 1 base from J, the gap between germline ends came to 11 bases. Germline CDR1 is SGHAT and CDR2 is FQNNGV. The CDR3 loop spans 16 amino acids. The CDR3 protein is CASSLTRTVTNEKLFF. For the CDR3, the DNA is TGTGCCAGCAGCTTAACCCGGACAGTAACTAATGAAAAACTGTTTTTT.

The chain recombines TRBV5-1 with TRBJ2-3, with D possibly being TRBD1 or TRBD2 (5 bases each). The germline CDR1 and CDR2 sequences are SGHRS and YFSETQ. Trimming took off 4 bases at V and 6 bases at J, with 12 bases between the two ends. CDR3 size: 13 residues. CDR3 residues: CASSGTGEDTQYF. The CDR3 region has the DNA TGCGCCAGCAGCGGGACCGGGGAGGATACGCAGTATTTT.

The rearrangement links TRBV28 to TRBJ1-2; possibly TRBD1 for D (5 bases). The CDR3 has 13 residues. V lost 3 bases and J lost 8, with 13 bases in between. Germline lookup yields CDR1 MDHEN and CDR2 SYDVKM. The CDR3 protein is CASSFGTPGGYTF. Written as DNA, the CDR3 is TGTGCCAGCAGTTTCGGGACGCCGGGGGGCTACACCTTC.

In this sample, this clone turned up once. V and J are TRBV10-2 and TRBJ2-5; D may correspond to TRBD1 or TRBD2 (5 bases each). Per germline, CDR1 WSHSY and CDR2 SAAADI. The CDR3 length is 13 residues. Trimming left V 2 bases short and J 10 bases short, with 14 bases between. This CDR3 reads CASSERDRKNQYF. CDR3 DNA sequence: TGCGCCAGCAGTGAGAGGGACCGAAAGAACCAGTACTTC.

The chain employs TRBV25-1 and TRBJ2-3; 8 bases match TRBD2. V gave up 4 bases and J gave up 0 bases; unmatched junction bases: 3. This CDR3 has 15 amino acids. Germline-derived CDR1 and CDR2 are MGHDK and SYGVNS. In DNA form, the CDR3 reads TGTGCCAGCAGTGCCCGCGGGGGGAGCACAGATACGCAGTATTTT. This encodes CASSARGGSTDTQYF.

The gene calls are TRBV7-2 and TRBJ2-3, with TRBD2 matching over 12 bases. CDR1 is SGHTA, CDR2 FQGNSA, per germline. V lost 1 base to trimming and J lost 3 bases; unmatched junction nucleotides: 8. This CDR3 spans 18 amino acids. Here the CDR3 DNA reads TGTGCCAGCAGCTTAGTGGCTAGCGGGAGGGGAGTAACAGATACGCAGTATTTT. Its translation is CASSLVASGRGVTDTQYF. Together with reference TRBV7-2 and TRBJ2-3, the CDR3 gives the full variable domain: GAGVSQSPSNKVTEKGKDVELRCDPISGHTALYWYRQSLGQGLEFLIYFQGNSAPDKSGLPSDRFSAERTGGSVSTLTIQRTQQEDSAVYLCASSLVASGRGVTDTQYFGPGTRLTVL.

This clone turned up a few times. This chain links TRBV7-2 with TRBJ2-1; 9 positions match TRBD1. Losses at the gene ends were 5 bases for V and 8 bases for J; bases not matched to a gene: 4. CDR3 length: 13 amino acids. Germline CDR1 is SGHTA and CDR2 is FQGNSA. CDR3 bases: TGTGCCAGCAGCCCAGGGACAGGGTATGAGCAGTTCTTC. Translated: CASSPGTGYEQFF.

V and J are TRBV6-6 and TRBJ1-1; D may be TRBD1 (5 bases). Germline CDR1 MNHNY, CDR2 SVGAGI (reference sequence). V lost 6 bases and J lost 3, with 17 bases in between. The CDR3 loop spans 15 amino acids. CDR3 protein: CASRGVYARDTEAFF. CDR3 bases: TGTGCCAGCAGGGGGGTATACGCCAGGGACACTGAAGCTTTCTTT.

V and J are TRBV7-8 and TRBJ2-1, with D possibly matching TRBD1 (6 bases). Germline V gives CDR1 SGHVS, CDR2 FQNEAQ. Deletions cut 2 bases from V and 7 bases from J, with 9 bases between. CDR3 length equals 13 residues. The CDR3 coding sequence is TGTGCCAGCAGCTTATTTAGGGGGAATGAGCAGTTCTTC. This translates into CASSLFRGNEQFF.

This clone has a single count. The rearrangement joins TRBV19 to TRBJ2-4; a possible D gene is TRBD1 (5 bases). In germline, CDR1 is LNHDA, CDR2 SQIVND (reference sequence). The CDR3 is 14 amino acids. V lost 7 bases and J 3 bases, leaving 13 bases between the germline ends. CDR3 loop: CASTQQDGKNIQYF. The CDR3 nucleotides read TGTGCCAGTACCCAACAGGATGGCAAAAACATTCAGTACTTC. Full variable domain (missing parts from reference TRBV19 and TRBJ2-4): DGGITQSPKYLFRKEGQNVTLSCEQNLNHDAMYWYRQDPGQGLRLIYYSQIVNDFQKGDIAEGYSVSREKKESFPLTVTSAQKNPTAFYLCASTQQDGKNIQYFGAGTRLSVL.

The J gene is TRBJ2-5, the V gene TRBV2, with 8 bases aligning to TRBD2. The CDR3 totals 17 residues. Germline values: CDR1 SNHLY, CDR2 FYNNEI. The V gene end was trimmed by 0 bases and the J gene end by 5 bases; junction bases not matched to a gene: 11. The CDR3 DNA is TGTGCCAGCAGTGAAGCGGGAAGCGGGAGATGGGGTGAGACCCAGTACTTC. Protein product: CASSEAGSGRWGETQYF.

The rearrangement joins TRBV30 to TRBJ2-5; no clear D gene. V lost 3 bases to trimming and J lost 1 base, with 15 bases between them. The V gene's germline CDR1 is GTSNPN and CDR2 SVGIG (reference sequence). This CDR3 region has 15 residues. Written as DNA, the CDR3 is TGTGCCTGGAGCCTAGAGGTTGTCAGCCAAGAGACCCAGTACTTC. Protein: CAWSLEVVSQETQYF.

The rearrangement uses TRBV5-4 and TRBJ2-1; the D gene is possibly TRBD2 (6 bases). The CDR3 totals 16 residues. The germline V and J ends were trimmed by 4 bases and 3 bases, with 17 bases remaining between them. Germline-derived CDR1 and CDR2 are SGHNT and YYREEE (reference sequence). The CDR3 coding sequence is TGTGCCAGCAGCCGGGGGACCGGAAAACTCTACAATGAGCAGTTCTTC. Residues: CASSRGTGKLYNEQFF.

The sample holds a few counts of this clone. The gene calls are TRBV14 and TRBJ2-7; 8 bases fit TRBD1. The CDR3 is 13 residues long. J lost 5 bases, V lost 3 bases, and 3 bases had no gene match. CDR1 and CDR2 from the germline V gene are SGHDN and FVKESK. CDR3 amino acids: CASSQTGVHEQYF. In DNA form, the CDR3 reads TGTGCCAGCAGCCAGACAGGGGTCCACGAGCAGTACTTC.

V is TRBV18 and J is TRBJ2-1, with 9 bases matching TRBD2. Per germline, CDR1 KGHSH and CDR2 LQKENI. CDR3 size: 13 residues. V lost 1 base to trimming and J lost 15 bases; unmatched junction nucleotides: 7. CDR3: CASSPQWLAGRFF. CDR3 DNA sequence: TGTGCCAGCTCACCACAATGGCTAGCGGGAAGGTTCTTC.

The chain couples TRBV19 to TRBJ2-1; TRBD2 agrees at 12 bases. CDR3 length equals 18 residues. Germline V gives CDR1 LNHDA, CDR2 SQIVND (reference sequence). The junction had 14 bases not matched to a gene; V was cut back by 7 bases and J by 4 bases. CDR3 sequence: CASNSLAGGSGSYNEQFF. For the CDR3, the DNA is TGTGCCAGTAATTCACTAGCGGGAGGTTCCGGTTCTTACAATGAGCAGTTCTTC.

In regard to this clone: One end of the junction varies from germline; a read error may be responsible. V gene TRBV29-1 combines with J gene TRBJ1-2, with D possibly matching TRBD1 (5 bases). This CDR3 contains 18 residues. The germline gives CDR1 SQVTM, CDR2 ANQGSEA. CDR3 in amino acids: CSAERRIGTGRSNYGYTF. The CDR3 nucleotides are TGCAGCGCTGAAAGGAGGATCGGGACTGGGAGAAGTAACTATGGCTACACCTTC.

The genes are TRBV19 and TRBJ2-1; the D gene is possibly TRBD1 (5 bases). There are 14 residues in the CDR3. Trimming pared 7 bases from V and 1 base from J, leaving 11 bases between. CDR1 and CDR2 from the germline V gene are LNHDA and SQIVND (reference sequence). CDR3 in amino acids: CASTPRQSYNEQFF. CDR3 bases: TGTGCCAGTACCCCACGACAGTCCTACAATGAGCAGTTCTTC.

J is TRBJ2-7 and V is TRBV19, with 12 bases fitting TRBD1. Germline CDR1 LNHDA, CDR2 SQIVND (reference sequence). The CDR3 is made up of 12 amino acids. V lost 8 bases to trimming and J lost 6 bases; unmatched junction nucleotides: 2. Written as DNA, the CDR3 is TGTGCCAGTGGGACAGGGGGCTTCGAGCAGTACTTC. This encodes CASGTGGFEQYF.

V gene TRBV19 combines with J gene TRBJ2-1; TRBD2 matches at 7 bases. CDR3 length: 16 residues. In germline, CDR1 is LNHDA, CDR2 SQIVND (reference sequence). The V gene end was trimmed by 3 bases and the J gene end by 0 bases; junction bases not matched to a gene: 5. This CDR3 is CASSISSSGSYNEQFF. The CDR3 nucleotides read TGTGCCAGTAGTATCTCATCTAGCGGCTCCTACAATGAGCAGTTCTTC.

CDR3 sequence (DNA): TGCGCCAGCAGCTTGGACTATAGCAATCAGCCCCAGCATTTT. Protein product: CASSLDYSNQPQHF. The rearrangement uses TRBV5-1 and TRBJ1-5; D remains ambiguous. In germline, CDR1 is SGHRS, CDR2 YFSETQ. With 0 bases removed from V and 0 bases from J, the gap between germline ends came to 4 bases. This CDR3 has 14 residues.

V usage is TRBV7-9 and J usage is TRBJ2-7, with 10 positions matching TRBD1. V was clipped by 4 bases and J by 4 bases; unmatched bases: 4. The CDR3 spans 14 residues. Germline CDR1 reads SEHNR; CDR2 reads FQNEAQ (reference sequence). The CDR3 region has the DNA TGTGCCAGCAGCTCCCGACAGGGGGCTTACGAGCAGTACTTC. This sequence encodes CASSSRQGAYEQYF.

Only one count was recorded for this clone. The J gene is TRBJ2-4, the V gene TRBV6-5; TRBD1 matches at 9 bases. Trimming took 5 bases from V and 6 from J; bases not matched to a gene: 5. CDR1 is MNHEY and CDR2 is SVGAGI in the germline V gene. This CDR3 contains 14 residues. The CDR3 sequence: CASSQPGQGNIQYF. For the CDR3, the DNA is TGTGCCAGCAGTCAACCGGGACAGGGAAACATTCAGTACTTC.